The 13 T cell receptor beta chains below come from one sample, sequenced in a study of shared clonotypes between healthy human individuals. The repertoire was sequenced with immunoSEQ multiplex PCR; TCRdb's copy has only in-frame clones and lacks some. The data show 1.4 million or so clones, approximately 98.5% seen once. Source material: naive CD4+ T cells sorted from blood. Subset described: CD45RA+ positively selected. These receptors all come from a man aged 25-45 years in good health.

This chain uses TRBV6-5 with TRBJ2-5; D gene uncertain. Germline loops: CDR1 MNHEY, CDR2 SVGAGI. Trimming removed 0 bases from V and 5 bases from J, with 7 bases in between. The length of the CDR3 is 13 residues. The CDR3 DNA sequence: TGTGCCAGCAGTTACTCCACCCGGGAGACCCAGTACTTC. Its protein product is CASSYSTRETQYF.

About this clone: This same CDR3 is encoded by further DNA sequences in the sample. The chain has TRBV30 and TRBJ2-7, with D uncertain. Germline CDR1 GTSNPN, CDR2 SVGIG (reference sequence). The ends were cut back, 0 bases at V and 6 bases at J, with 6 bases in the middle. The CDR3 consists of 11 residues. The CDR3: CAWSVLGEQYF. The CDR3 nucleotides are TGTGCCTGGAGTGTACTCGGCGAGCAGTACTTC.

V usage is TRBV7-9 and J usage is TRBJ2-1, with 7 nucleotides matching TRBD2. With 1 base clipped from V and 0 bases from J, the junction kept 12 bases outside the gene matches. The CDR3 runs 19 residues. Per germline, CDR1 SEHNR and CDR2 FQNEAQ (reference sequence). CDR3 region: CASSLVGATSDVSYNEQFF. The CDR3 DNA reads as TGTGCCAGCAGCTTAGTCGGGGCTACTAGCGACGTCTCCTACAATGAGCAGTTCTTC.

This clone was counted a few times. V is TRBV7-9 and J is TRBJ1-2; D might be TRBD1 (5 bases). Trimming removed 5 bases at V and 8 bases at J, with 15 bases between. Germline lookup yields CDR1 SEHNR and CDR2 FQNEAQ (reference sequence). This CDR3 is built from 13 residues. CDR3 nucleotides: TGTGCCAGCAGCCCGGGACCTGGACGGGGCTACACCTTC. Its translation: CASSPGPGRGYTF.

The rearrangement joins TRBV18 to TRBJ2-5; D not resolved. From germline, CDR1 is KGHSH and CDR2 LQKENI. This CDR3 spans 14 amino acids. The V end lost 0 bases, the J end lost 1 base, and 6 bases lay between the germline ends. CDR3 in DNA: TGTGCCAGCTCACCACCGAGTATCCAAGAGACCCAGTACTTC. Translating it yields CASSPPSIQETQYF.

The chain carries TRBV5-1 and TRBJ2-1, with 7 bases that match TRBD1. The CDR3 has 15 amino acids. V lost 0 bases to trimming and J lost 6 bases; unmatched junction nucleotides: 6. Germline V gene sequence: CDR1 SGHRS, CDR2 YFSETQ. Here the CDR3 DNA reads TGCGCCAGCAGCTTGGAGACAGGGTCGGCCAATGAGCAGTTCTTC. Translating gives CASSLETGSANEQFF.

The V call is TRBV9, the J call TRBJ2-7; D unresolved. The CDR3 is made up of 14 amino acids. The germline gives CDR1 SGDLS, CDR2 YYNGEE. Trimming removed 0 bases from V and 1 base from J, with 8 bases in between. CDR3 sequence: CASSVGAQSYEQYF. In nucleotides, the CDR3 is TGTGCCAGCAGCGTAGGAGCCCAGTCCTACGAGCAGTACTTC.

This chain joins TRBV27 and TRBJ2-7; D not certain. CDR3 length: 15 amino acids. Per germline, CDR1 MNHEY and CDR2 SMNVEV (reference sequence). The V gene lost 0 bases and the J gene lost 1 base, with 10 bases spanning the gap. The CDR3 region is CASSLSTTPSYEQYF. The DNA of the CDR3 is TGTGCCAGCAGTTTATCGACGACCCCGTCCTACGAGCAGTACTTC.

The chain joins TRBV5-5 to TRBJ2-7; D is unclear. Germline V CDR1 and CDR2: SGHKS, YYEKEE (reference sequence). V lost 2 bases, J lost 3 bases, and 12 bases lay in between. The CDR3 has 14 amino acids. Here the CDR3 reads CASSFFNRSYEQYF. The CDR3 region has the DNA TGTGCCAGCAGCTTTTTCAATCGGAGCTACGAGCAGTACTTC. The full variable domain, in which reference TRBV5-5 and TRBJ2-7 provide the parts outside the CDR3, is DAGVTQSPTHLIKTRGQQVTLRCSPISGHKSVSWYQQVLGQGPQFIFQYYEKEERGRGNFPDRFSARQFPNYSSELNVNALLLGDSALYLCASSFFNRSYEQYFGPGTRLTVT.

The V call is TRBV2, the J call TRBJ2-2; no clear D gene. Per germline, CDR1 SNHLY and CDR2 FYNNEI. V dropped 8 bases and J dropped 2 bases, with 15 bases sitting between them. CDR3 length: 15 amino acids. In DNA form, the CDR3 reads TGTGCCAGCGACTCGGCGCGATCTAACACCGGGGAGCTGTTTTTT. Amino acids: CASDSARSNTGELFF.

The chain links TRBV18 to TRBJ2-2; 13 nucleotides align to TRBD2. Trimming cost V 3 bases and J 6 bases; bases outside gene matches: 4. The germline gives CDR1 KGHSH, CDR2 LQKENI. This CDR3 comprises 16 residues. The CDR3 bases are TGTGCCAGCTCACCTTGGACTAGCGGGAGTGCCGGGGAGCTGTTTTTT. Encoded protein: CASSPWTSGSAGELFF. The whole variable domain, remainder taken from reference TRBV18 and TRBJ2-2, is NAGVMQNPRHLVRRRGQEARLRCSPMKGHSHVYWYRQLPEEGLKFMVYLQKENIIDESGMPKERFSAEFPKEGPSILRIQQVVRGDSAAYFCASSPWTSGSAGELFFGEGSRLTVL.

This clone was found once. CDR3 in amino acids: CASTYPGTSGINEQFF. CDR3 nucleotides: TGTGCCAGTACCTATCCCGGGACTAGCGGGATAAATGAGCAGTTCTTC. V usage is TRBV19 and J usage is TRBJ2-1; 13 bases are shared with TRBD2. The CDR3 runs to 16 residues. Germline V lookup: CDR1 LNHDA, CDR2 SQIVND (reference sequence). The V and J ends lost 7 bases and 7 bases, in that order; junction bases with no gene match: 10.

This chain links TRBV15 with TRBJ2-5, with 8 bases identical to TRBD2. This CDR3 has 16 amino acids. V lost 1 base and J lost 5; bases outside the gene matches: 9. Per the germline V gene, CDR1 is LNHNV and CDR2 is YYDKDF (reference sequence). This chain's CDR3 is CATSRVPGLGLETQYF. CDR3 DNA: TGTGCCACCAGCAGAGTTCCGGGACTAGGGTTGGAGACCCAGTACTTC.